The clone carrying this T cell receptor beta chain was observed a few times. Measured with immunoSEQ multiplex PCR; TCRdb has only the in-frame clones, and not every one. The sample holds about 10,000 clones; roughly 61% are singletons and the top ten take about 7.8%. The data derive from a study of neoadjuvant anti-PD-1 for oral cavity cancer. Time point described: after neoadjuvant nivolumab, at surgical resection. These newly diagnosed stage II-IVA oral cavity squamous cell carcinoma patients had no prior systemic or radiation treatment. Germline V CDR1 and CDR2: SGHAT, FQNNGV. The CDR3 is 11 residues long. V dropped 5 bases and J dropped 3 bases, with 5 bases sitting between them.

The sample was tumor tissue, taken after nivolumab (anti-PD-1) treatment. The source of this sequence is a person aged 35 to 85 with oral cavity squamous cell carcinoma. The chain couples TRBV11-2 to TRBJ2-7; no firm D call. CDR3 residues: CASSRIYEQYF. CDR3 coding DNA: TGTGCCAGCAGCCGGATCTACGAGCAGTACTTC. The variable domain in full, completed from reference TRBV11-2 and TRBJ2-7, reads EAGVAQSPRYKIIEKRQSVAFWCNPISGHATLYWYQQILGQGPKLLIQFQNNGVVDDSQLPKDRFSAERLKGVDSTLKIQPAKLEDSAVYLCASSRIYEQYFGPGTRLTVT.